This TCR beta chain appears in the sequencing data of a study of blood T cells in healthy people across ages. Study-wide results and limits: The donors' CMV status was not determined, possibly confounding changes in expanded clonotypes.

The V gene end was trimmed by 3 bases and the J gene end by 7 bases; junction bases not matched to a gene: 8. Germline-derived CDR1 and CDR2 are MGHRA and YSYEKL. The CDR3 totals 14 residues. A second about 6 to 12 cycle PCR used barcoded and J-beta primers. Each cDNA was tagged by a template-switch adaptor containing 12 random nucleotides. TCRdb called the 5' RACE reads again in MiXCR, with one record for every CDR3 protein. This sample has fewer than 900,000 distinct CDR3 sequences, with roughly 34% found just once. About this clonotype: Its antigen is as yet unknown.

Specimen: blood. V gene TRBV4-1 combines with J gene TRBJ2-5; TRBD2 aligns across 7 bases. The TCR was taken from a man younger than 30 in good health. The CDR3 sequence is CASSHKTGGWTQYF. CDR3 DNA: TGCGCCAGCAGCCATAAGACGGGGGGTTGGACCCAGTACTTC.